Listed here are 2 T cell receptor beta chains from one sample, sequenced in a study of blood T cell repertoires in COVID-19. Clones were sequenced by immunoSEQ multiplex PCR, and TCRdb holds only the in-frame ones, with some missing. The profile shows about 280,000 clones, 82% of them singletons. Input material: PBMCs or T cells enriched from blood (not recorded which). Every receptor here comes from a man aged 40-49 years who had been exposed to COVID-19.

This chain connects TRBV15 to TRBJ1-5, with D hard to call. V lost 8 bases and J lost 2, with 10 bases in between. From germline, CDR1 is LNHNV and CDR2 YYDKDF (reference sequence). This CDR3 contains 13 residues. CDR3 in amino acids: CATQRAGNQPQHF. Here the CDR3 DNA reads TGTGCCACCCAGCGGGCAGGCAATCAGCCCCAGCATTTT.

This clone has just one count. The rearrangement joins TRBV5-1 to TRBJ2-1; TRBD1 matches 8 bases. The junction had 7 bases not matched to a gene; V was cut back by 6 bases and J by 5 bases. Germline loops: CDR1 SGHRS, CDR2 YFSETQ. The CDR3 extends over 14 amino acids. The CDR3 protein is CASKMGQENNEQFF. The CDR3 DNA is TGCGCCAGCAAGATGGGACAGGAGAACAATGAGCAGTTCTTC.